The 18 T cell receptor beta chains below all came from one sample that was sequenced in a study of OX40 agonist ivuxolimab in advanced cancers. Produced via immunoSEQ multiplex PCR; TCRdb's table is partial and in-frame only. The table lists under 95,000 clones, roughly 89% of them singletons. Specimen: CD4+ or CD8+ T cells sorted from blood, collected in a trial of the OX40 agonist ivuxolimab. These receptors originate from an adult with an advanced solid tumor such as melanoma, head and neck, liver or kidney cancer.

The chain links TRBV30 to TRBJ2-2; perhaps TRBD1 as D (5 bases). CDR1 and CDR2 from the germline V gene are GTSNPN and SVGIG (reference sequence). The V gene lost 3 bases and the J gene lost 6 bases, with 14 bases spanning the gap. This CDR3 region has 14 residues. This CDR3 is CAWSKFDRAGELFF. The CDR3 region has the DNA TGTGCCTGGAGCAAGTTTGACAGAGCCGGGGAGCTGTTTTTT.

This clone was counted a single time. The chain combines TRBV11-3 with TRBJ1-2, with D maybe TRBD1 (5 bases). Trimming took off 3 bases at V and 5 bases at J, with 16 bases between the two ends. CDR1 is SGHNT and CDR2 is YENEEA in the germline V gene. The CDR3 covers 15 residues. CDR3 DNA: TGTGCCAGCAGCTTGCCCACTGGGGGTGGGTATGGCTACACCTTC. Amino acid sequence: CASSLPTGGGYGYTF.

This chain connects TRBV7-6 to TRBJ1-3; D not resolved. Looked up from germline, CDR1 is SGHVS and CDR2 is FNYEAQ. The CDR3 spans 15 residues. V was clipped by 2 bases and J by 2 bases, with 10 bases between them. CDR3 region: CASSLNTDAGNTIYF. The CDR3 DNA reads as TGTGCCAGCAGCTTAAATACGGACGCTGGAAACACCATATATTTT.

The chain combines TRBV18 with TRBJ1-4; a possible D gene is TRBD1 (5 bases). Germline-derived CDR1 and CDR2 are KGHSH and LQKENI. Trimming removed 5 bases from V and 8 bases from J, with 21 bases in between. CDR3 size: 16 residues. CDR3 loop: CASSGPSDSQREKLFF. In DNA form, the CDR3 reads TGTGCCAGCTCAGGTCCCTCAGACAGCCAAAGGGAAAAACTGTTTTTT.

This clone has just one count. The V and J genes are TRBV2 and TRBJ2-1; D may be TRBD1 or TRBD2 (5 bases each). The V gene lost 4 bases and the J gene lost 0 bases, with 10 bases spanning the gap. The CDR3 consists of 15 residues. The germline gives CDR1 SNHLY, CDR2 FYNNEI. CDR3 bases: TGTGCCAGCAGTGTTTCAGGGAGCTCCTACAATGAGCAGTTCTTC. Its protein is CASSVSGSSYNEQFF.

The chain joins TRBV7-2 to TRBJ2-5; D is undetermined. The CDR3 loop spans 12 amino acids. Germline V gene lookup returns CDR1 SGHTA and CDR2 FQGNSA. Trimming took 5 bases from V and 2 from J, leaving 6 bases between them. The CDR3 reads CASSPVQETQYF. CDR3 nucleotide sequence: TGTGCCAGCAGCCCGGTTCAAGAGACCCAGTACTTC.

The rearrangement uses TRBV2 and TRBJ2-7; TRBD2 agrees at 10 bases. This CDR3 has 13 residues. V gave up 8 bases and J gave up 2 bases; unmatched junction bases: 3. CDR1 is SNHLY, CDR2 FYNNEI, per germline. This CDR3 reads CASGTSVTYEQYF. As DNA, the CDR3 is TGTGCCAGCGGGACTAGCGTAACCTACGAGCAGTACTTC.

The chain links TRBV18 to TRBJ1-5; 10 bases map to TRBD1. The germline V gene has CDR1 KGHSH and CDR2 LQKENI. The CDR3 sequence is 15 residues long. J lost 8 bases, V lost 2 bases, and 6 bases had no gene match. This CDR3 is CASSPRGQGTEPQHF. The CDR3 bases are TGTGCCAGCTCACCAAGGGGACAGGGGACGGAGCCCCAGCATTTT.

V gene TRBV15 combines with J gene TRBJ1-5; TRBD1 is a possible D gene (6 bases). In germline, CDR1 is LNHNV, CDR2 YYDKDF (reference sequence). V shed 0 bases and J shed 1 base, with 19 bases lying between them. This CDR3 is 19 amino acids long. CDR3 amino acids: CATSRDYRIAGVSNQPQHF. In DNA, the CDR3 is TGTGCCACCAGCAGAGATTATAGGATCGCAGGGGTGAGCAATCAGCCCCAGCATTTT.

The rearrangement links TRBV19 to TRBJ1-6, with a possible D match to TRBD1 (5 bases). Germline V gene lookup returns CDR1 LNHDA and CDR2 SQIVND (reference sequence). V lost 5 bases and J 11 bases, leaving 13 bases between the germline ends. CDR3 length: 13 residues. The CDR3 sequence: CASSGGEWAPLHF. In DNA, the CDR3 is TGTGCCAGTAGTGGAGGGGAGTGGGCACCCCTCCACTTT.

The rearrangement joins TRBV5-1 to TRBJ1-6; D call uncertain. Germline CDR1 SGHRS, CDR2 YFSETQ. V shed 6 bases and J shed 3 bases, with 10 bases lying between them. This CDR3 has 14 residues. The CDR3 loop reads CASTETDYNSPLHF. The CDR3 nucleotides read TGCGCCAGCACCGAGACGGACTATAATTCACCCCTCCACTTT.

CDR3 loop: CASSEAGGAVSEQYF. The CDR3 bases are TGTGCCAGCAGTGAAGCTGGGGGGGCTGTAAGCGAGCAGTACTTC. J is TRBJ2-7 and V is TRBV2; maybe TRBD2 (7 bases). The CDR3 runs to 15 residues. Germline V gene lookup returns CDR1 SNHLY and CDR2 FYNNEI. V was clipped by 0 bases and J by 6 bases, with 15 bases between them. Full variable domain (remainder filled in from reference TRBV2 and TRBJ2-7): EPEVTQTPSHQVTQMGQEVILRCVPISNHLYFYWYRQILGQKVEFLVSFYNNEISEKSEIFDDQFSVERPDGSNFTLKIRSTKLEDSAMYFCASSEAGGAVSEQYFGPGTRLTVT.

The chain joins TRBV6-5 to TRBJ2-5, with D perhaps TRBD1 or TRBD2 (5 bases each). The CDR3 contains 15 residues. With 5 bases removed from V and 4 bases from J, the gap between germline ends came to 17 bases. Germline V lookup: CDR1 MNHEY, CDR2 SVGAGI. Here the CDR3 DNA reads TGTGCCAGCAGTCCTCCGGGACGCTTGGGAGAGACCCAGTACTTC. It specifies CASSPPGRLGETQYF.

The chain employs TRBV5-1 and TRBJ2-5; D uncertain. V was pared by 0 bases and J by 5 bases, with 17 bases between. The CDR3 is 16 residues long. Germline lookup yields CDR1 SGHRS and CDR2 YFSETQ. The chain's CDR3 is CASSLEARVKLETQYF. The CDR3 DNA reads TGCGCCAGCAGCTTGGAAGCGCGCGTTAAGTTGGAGACCCAGTACTTC.

The chain links TRBV5-1 to TRBJ2-1; D uncertain. V lost 3 bases, J lost 6 bases, and 10 bases lay in between. Germline CDR1 SGHRS, CDR2 YFSETQ. This CDR3 has 13 amino acids. The CDR3 region has the DNA TGCGCCAGCAGCTCGGTCCGAGGCAATGAGCAGTTCTTC. Protein sequence: CASSSVRGNEQFF.

This clone was seen a few times. This chain uses TRBV7-3 with TRBJ1-1; D remains ambiguous. Deletions cut 0 bases from V and 5 bases from J, with 13 bases between. CDR3 size: 15 residues. Per germline, CDR1 SGHTA and CDR2 FQGTGA. CDR3 region: CASSLTGDDTTEAFF. The CDR3 coding sequence is TGTGCCAGCAGCTTAACTGGCGATGATACGACTGAAGCTTTCTTT.

In this sample, this clone turned up once. The rearrangement uses TRBV7-8 and TRBJ2-3; D is unclear. The V gene's germline CDR1 is SGHVS and CDR2 FQNEAQ. V was clipped by 1 base and J by 1 base, with 6 bases between them. This CDR3 contains 14 residues. The CDR3 spells CASSLVGGTDTQYF. The CDR3 region has the DNA TGTGCCAGCAGCTTAGTTGGAGGCACAGATACGCAGTATTTT.

This chain uses TRBV5-6 with TRBJ1-2; D remains unclear. CDR1 and CDR2 (germline): SGHDT, YYEEEE. The CDR3 runs 13 residues. V dropped 3 bases and J dropped 3 bases, with 9 bases sitting between them. CDR3 DNA sequence: TGTGCCAGCAGCTCTGACATTTACTATGGCTACACCTTC. Translation: CASSSDIYYGYTF.